Listed here are 25 T cell receptor beta chains from one sample, sequenced in a study of T cells in Graves' hyperthyroidism and ophthalmopathy. RNA transcripts served as the template for amplifying TCR beta CDR3 regions. The HTBI primer set served for first-round RT-PCR of the TCR CDR3. TCRdb re-called the multiplex PCR reads with MiXCR, one entry per CDR3 protein. The data show 530,000 or so distinct CDR3 sequences, about 15% seen once. Source material: blood. These receptors all stem from a woman aged 18-29 years with Graves' ophthalmopathy.

The sample holds a few counts of this clonotype. The chain joins TRBV9 to TRBJ2-1; TRBD1 agrees at 8 bases. This CDR3 region has 14 residues. J lost 9 bases, V lost 3 bases, and 8 bases had no gene match. The germline gives CDR1 SGDLS, CDR2 YYNGEE. In DNA form, the CDR3 reads TGTGCCAGCAGCGCTCACACAGGGGGAATTGAGCAGTTCTTC. This translates into CASSAHTGGIEQFF.

This clonotype has at least ten counts. The rearrangement joins TRBV7-9 to TRBJ2-1; no definite D call. CDR3 length: 14 residues. The germline CDR1 and CDR2 sequences are SEHNR and FQNEAQ (reference sequence). Trimming cost V 2 bases and J 3 bases, with 8 bases left between them. This CDR3 reads CASSLSPNYNEQFF. The CDR3 DNA reads as TGTGCCAGCAGCTTAAGTCCCAACTACAATGAGCAGTTCTTC.

The J gene is TRBJ2-2, the V gene TRBV5-8; D unresolved. The germline gives CDR1 SGHTS, CDR2 YDEGEE. The CDR3 extends over 13 amino acids. V shed 0 bases and J shed 6 bases, with 6 bases lying between them. CDR3 bases: TGTGCCAGCAGCTTGGGCCAGGCCGGGGAGCTGTTTTTT. Its protein product is CASSLGQAGELFF.

This clonotype has a handful of counts. The chain joins TRBV7-2 to TRBJ2-1; 8 positions match TRBD2. Germline assignment: CDR1 SGHTA and CDR2 FQGNSA. Losses at the gene ends were 3 bases for V and 4 bases for J; bases not matched to a gene: 11. There are 17 residues in the CDR3. The CDR3 loop reads CASSFPPGGGLYNEQFF. As DNA, the CDR3 is TGTGCCAGCAGCTTCCCCCCCGGGGGGGGCCTTTACAATGAGCAGTTCTTC.

This clonotype was seen more than once but under ten times. The chain recombines TRBV9 with TRBJ2-1, with D perhaps given as TRBD1 or TRBD2 (5 bases each). V lost 4 bases and J lost 9, with 20 bases in between. The CDR3 loop spans 15 amino acids. CDR1 is SGDLS, CDR2 YYNGEE, per germline. CDR3 in amino acids: CASSPRDLGLFEQFF. In nucleotides, the CDR3 is TGTGCCAGCAGCCCCCGGGACCTCGGGCTTTTTGAGCAGTTCTTC. The complete variable domain, with remaining parts taken from reference TRBV9 and TRBJ2-1, reads DSGVTQTPKHLITATGQRVTLRCSPRSGDLSVYWYQQSLDQGLQFLIQYYNGEERAKGNILERFSAQQFPDLHSELNLSSLELGDSALYFCASSPRDLGLFEQFFGPGTRLTVL.

This clonotype was counted many times. The chain joins TRBV6-4 to TRBJ2-1, with D tentatively TRBD1 (5 bases). Germline loops: CDR1 MRHNA, CDR2 SNTAGT. Trimming took 2 bases from V and 6 from J, leaving 11 bases between them. The CDR3 has 14 residues. The CDR3 here is CASSDIQGSNEQFF. For the CDR3, the DNA is TGTGCCAGCAGTGACATTCAGGGCAGCAATGAGCAGTTCTTC.

Only a few counts were recorded for this clonotype. The V gene is TRBV5-8, the J gene TRBJ2-1, with D perhaps assigned TRBD1 or TRBD2 (7 bases each). Trimming left V 4 bases short and J 2 bases short, with 16 bases between. The length of the CDR3 is 16 residues. CDR1 is SGHTS, CDR2 YDEGEE, per germline. The CDR3 nucleotides are TGTGCCAGCAGCCCTGGGGGGGGACAGACCTACAATGAGCAGTTCTTC. Protein product: CASSPGGGQTYNEQFF. Full variable domain (missing parts from reference TRBV5-8 and TRBJ2-1): EAGVTQSPTHLIKTRGQQATLRCSPISGHTSVYWYQQALGLGLQFLLWYDEGEERNRGNFPPRFSGRQFPNYSSELNVNALELEDSALYLCASSPGGGQTYNEQFFGPGTRLTVL.

This clonotype was detected a few times. Here the CDR3 DNA reads TGTGCCAGCAGGCTGACGGGGGAGAACACTGAAGCTTTCTTT. It codes for CASRLTGENTEAFF. V gene TRBV6-1 combines with J gene TRBJ1-1; D might be TRBD1 (5 bases). The germline gives CDR1 MNHNS, CDR2 SASEGT. Trimming cost V 6 bases and J 1 base, with 12 bases left between them. CDR3 size: 14 residues.

J is TRBJ2-2 and V is TRBV5-4, with D perhaps being TRBD1 or TRBD2 (5 bases each). V dropped 2 bases and J dropped 6 bases, with 14 bases sitting between them. Germline CDR1 is SGHNT and CDR2 is YYREEE (reference sequence). The CDR3 loop spans 15 amino acids. CDR3 sequence reads: CASSFPGPQAGELFF. CDR3 in DNA: TGTGCCAGCAGCTTCCCGGGACCCCAGGCCGGGGAGCTGTTTTTT.

The genes are TRBV7-2 and TRBJ1-3; TRBD1 might be the D (5 bases). Trimming took off 5 bases at V and 4 bases at J, with 18 bases between the two ends. There are 16 residues in the CDR3. Germline values: CDR1 SGHTA, CDR2 FQGNSA. CDR3 in amino acids: CASSPGFWQIGNTIYF. The CDR3 nucleotides read TGTGCCAGCAGCCCAGGGTTCTGGCAAATCGGAAACACCATATATTTT. The full variable domain, rest sourced from reference TRBV7-2 and TRBJ1-3, is GAGVSQSPSNKVTEKGKDVELRCDPISGHTALYWYRQSLGQGLEFLIYFQGNSAPDKSGLPSDRFSAERTGGSVSTLTIQRTQQEDSAVYLCASSPGFWQIGNTIYFGEGSWLTVV.

This clonotype was seen at least ten times. The chain is built from TRBV30 and TRBJ2-7; 9 nucleotides line up with TRBD1. Germline values: CDR1 GTSNPN, CDR2 SVGIG (reference sequence). CDR3 length equals 14 residues. V gave up 4 bases and J gave up 5 bases; unmatched junction bases: 9. CDR3 in amino acids: CAWTRTGEADEQYF. In DNA form, the CDR3 reads TGTGCCTGGACCCGGACAGGGGAAGCCGACGAGCAGTACTTC. The full variable domain, in which reference TRBV30 and TRBJ2-7 provide the parts outside the CDR3, is SQTIHQWPATLVQPVGSPLSLECTVEGTSNPNLYWYRQAAGRGLQLLFYSVGIGQISSEVPQNLSASRPQDRQFILSSKKLLLSDSGFYLCAWTRTGEADEQYFGPGTRLTVT.

For this clonotype: A much larger clone differs from this one at a single base, so this may be a read error. This rearrangement joins TRBV11-2 to TRBJ1-6; D may be TRBD1 (5 bases). Per the germline V gene, CDR1 is SGHAT and CDR2 is FQNNGV. The CDR3 totals 17 residues. The CDR3 nucleotides read TGTGCCAGCAGCTTAGATCTGGTGGAAGGGGATAATTCACCCCCCCACTTT. Translating it yields CASSLDLVEGDNSPPHF.

There are many counts of this clonotype. The V call is TRBV27, the J call TRBJ1-2; TRBD1 agrees at 10 bases. V trimming: 6 bases; J trimming: 5 bases; junction bases outside the gene matches: 6. Germline CDR1 reads MNHEY; CDR2 reads SMNVEV (reference sequence). CDR3 length equals 14 residues. CDR3 in DNA: TGTGCCAGCAGATCGACAGGGGGCAGGTATGGCTACACCTTC. Protein: CASRSTGGRYGYTF.

This clonotype was picked up many times. This sequence joins TRBV6-1 and TRBJ1-5; TRBD1 agrees at 9 bases. This CDR3 has 16 amino acids. V gave up 3 bases and J gave up 4 bases; unmatched junction bases: 7. The germline V gene encodes CDR1 MNHNS and CDR2 SASEGT. CDR3 nucleotide sequence: TGTGCCAGCAGTGAGGTAGCGGGACAGGGTAATCAGCCCCAGCATTTT. This translates into CASSEVAGQGNQPQHF.

In regard to this clonotype: Mismatch with germline at one junction end may stem from a read error. The gene calls are TRBV20-1 and TRBJ2-7; D remains ambiguous. The length of the CDR3 is 12 residues. CDR1 and CDR2 (germline): DFQATT, SNEGSKA (reference sequence). The CDR3 DNA follows: TGCAGTGCTAGAGGGAGCTCCAACGAGCAGTACTTC. As protein: CSARGSSNEQYF.

Many counts were recorded for this clonotype. The rearrangement joins TRBV25-1 to TRBJ2-7; 9 nucleotides align to TRBD1. This CDR3 has 16 residues. The trim removed 1 base at V and 5 bases at J, leaving 9 bases unmatched. Germline-derived CDR1 and CDR2 are MGHDK and SYGVNS. In nucleotides, the CDR3 is TGTGCCAGCAGTGAATCCATGACGGACAGGGGAAACGAGCAGTACTTC. Translating gives CASSESMTDRGNEQYF.

This clonotype was detected ten times or more. The chain combines TRBV11-2 with TRBJ2-1; 14 positions agree with TRBD2. The junction had 4 bases not matched to a gene; V was cut back by 5 bases and J by 7 bases. The germline gives CDR1 SGHAT, CDR2 FQNNGV. The CDR3 extends over 15 amino acids. CDR3 sequence (DNA): TGTGCCAGCAGCGAGGGACTAGCGGGGGTTAATGAGCAGTTCTTC. This encodes CASSEGLAGVNEQFF. Using reference TRBV11-2 and TRBJ2-1 for the parts outside the CDR3, the full variable domain is EAGVAQSPRYKIIEKRQSVAFWCNPISGHATLYWYQQILGQGPKLLIQFQNNGVVDDSQLPKDRFSAERLKGVDSTLKIQPAKLEDSAVYLCASSEGLAGVNEQFFGPGTRLTVL.

This chain connects TRBV5-1 to TRBJ1-1, with a weak D call TRBD1 (5 bases). The CDR3 is 14 amino acids. CDR1 is SGHRS, CDR2 YFSETQ, per germline. The V and J ends lost 4 bases and 6 bases respectively, with 16 bases between them. The CDR3: CASSPRTGVAEAFF. CDR3 nucleotides: TGCGCCAGCAGCCCACGGACGGGGGTGGCTGAAGCTTTCTTT. Full variable domain (remainder filled in from reference TRBV5-1 and TRBJ1-1): KAGVTQTPRYLIKTRGQQVTLSCSPISGHRSVSWYQQTPGQGLQFLFEYFSETQRNKGNFPGRFSGRQFSNSRSEMNVSTLELGDSALYLCASSPRTGVAEAFFGQGTRLTVV.

This clonotype has ten or more counts. This sequence joins TRBV30 and TRBJ1-1, with 10 nucleotides matching TRBD1. Trimming took 6 bases from V and 4 from J; bases not matched to a gene: 5. Germline CDR1 GTSNPN, CDR2 SVGIG (reference sequence). This CDR3 is 13 amino acids long. The CDR3 DNA follows: TGTGCCTGCGACAGGGGGCAAGGCACTGAAGCTTTCTTT. As protein: CACDRGQGTEAFF. Full variable domain (missing parts from reference TRBV30 and TRBJ1-1): SQTIHQWPATLVQPVGSPLSLECTVEGTSNPNLYWYRQAAGRGLQLLFYSVGIGQISSEVPQNLSASRPQDRQFILSSKKLLLSDSGFYLCACDRGQGTEAFFGQGTRLTVV.

The table lists this clonotype with many counts. V and J are TRBV16 and TRBJ1-5, with TRBD1 identical over 8 bases. V was pared by 3 bases and J by 4 bases, with 5 bases of the junction left unmatched. The CDR3 totals 15 residues. Germline CDR1 is KGHSY and CDR2 is FQNENV. CDR3 nucleotide sequence: TGTGCCAGCAGCCAGCTAACAGGGGGAAATCAGCCCCAGCATTTT. Protein sequence: CASSQLTGGNQPQHF.

The V call is TRBV6-5, the J call TRBJ1-5, with a tentative D call TRBD1 (5 bases). The CDR3 sequence is 19 residues long. V lost 1 base, J lost 0 bases, and 19 bases lay in between. From germline, CDR1 is MNHEY and CDR2 SVGAGI. The CDR3 loop is CASSYWGLQLENSNQPQHF. The CDR3 coding sequence is TGTGCCAGCAGTTACTGGGGACTGCAACTAGAGAATAGCAATCAGCCCCAGCATTTT.

In its sample, this clonotype was seen a few times. The V gene is TRBV13, the J gene TRBJ1-6, with D tentatively TRBD1 (5 bases). Germline lookup yields CDR1 PRHDT and CDR2 FYEKMQ (reference sequence). Trimming removed 2 bases at V and 6 bases at J, with 8 bases between. The CDR3 covers 14 residues. DNA of the CDR3: TGTGCCAGCAGCTTAAGGGGATTTAATTCACCCCTCCACTTT. This sequence encodes CASSLRGFNSPLHF.

This chain uses TRBV19 with TRBJ2-2, with unresolved D. The CDR3 is 11 amino acids. Germline V gives CDR1 LNHDA, CDR2 SQIVND (reference sequence). The V end lost 8 bases, the J end lost 6 bases, and 7 bases lay between the germline ends. DNA of the CDR3: TGTGCCAGTGAGCAGGCCGGGGAGCTGTTTTTT. It translates to CASEQAGELFF.

This clonotype was recorded at least ten times. The chain recombines TRBV7-2 with TRBJ1-2; D is unclear. Deletions cut 0 bases from V and 8 bases from J, with 7 bases between. CDR3 length equals 12 residues. Germline V gene data show CDR1 as SGHTA and CDR2 as FQGNSA. CDR3 amino acids: CASSLAEFGYTF. The CDR3 nucleotides read TGTGCCAGCAGCTTAGCAGAGTTCGGCTACACCTTC.

There are many counts of this clonotype. This chain links TRBV11-2 with TRBJ1-3; D unclear. The germline gives CDR1 SGHAT, CDR2 FQNNGV. The V end lost 0 bases, the J end lost 0 bases, and 21 bases lay between the germline ends. The CDR3 length is 20 residues. As DNA, the CDR3 is TGTGCCAGCAGCTTAGATGCGTGGATGGGCAGCTTAATCTCTGGAAACACCATATATTTT. It yields the protein CASSLDAWMGSLISGNTIYF.